A selection of T cell receptor beta chains follows, all from one sample in a study of blood T cell repertoires in COVID-19. TCRdb keeps only in-frame clones here, not all; method: immunoSEQ multiplex PCR. This table has under 50,000 clones, about 90% appearing once. Specimen: peripheral blood. The receptors stem from a man aged 60 to 69 with COVID-19, enrolled during active disease. Both conserved end residues are part of each CDR3. Each record gives: V gene, CDR3 length, CDR3 protein.

v_gene: TRBV7-9
len: 16
CDR3aa: CASSLAKGAGANVLTF

v_gene: TRBV29-1
len: 15
CDR3aa: CSVEGLAGDYLEQYF

v_gene: TRBV24-1
len: 16
CDR3aa: CATSDLGTAGTDTQYF

v_gene: TRBV28
len: 16
CDR3aa: CASSEASASSTDTQYF

v_gene: TRBV30
len: 20
CDR3aa: CAWSVPKMTTREGFYYGYNF

v_gene: TRBV27
len: 14
CDR3aa: CASSPRRESYEQYF

v_gene: TRBV11-2
len: 13
CDR3aa: CASSWTGTGEQFF

v_gene: TRBV27
len: 14
CDR3aa: CASSALRGKETQYF

v_gene: TRBV25-1
len: 13
CDR3aa: CASRQQGTYEQYF

v_gene: TRBV19
len: 14
CDR3aa: CASSIRGAEDEQFF

v_gene: TRBV6-5
len: 15
CDR3aa: CASTTGLAGVSEQYF

v_gene: TRBV27
len: 13
CDR3aa: CASRGQTYNEQFF

v_gene: TRBV3-1/TRBV3-2
len: 16
CDR3aa: CASSQASGVHTDTQYF

v_gene: TRBV13
len: 15
CDR3aa: CVSSLRSGSYNEQFF

v_gene: TRBV6-1
len: 15
CDR3aa: CASSEQTGGDGGYTF

v_gene: TRBV10-1
len: 15
CDR3aa: CASSDSSGAEAEQFF

v_gene: TRBV28
len: 18
CDR3aa: CASSQGLALTRIEYEQYF

v_gene: TRBV30
len: 15
CDR3aa: CAWSVVGSGGYGYTF

v_gene: TRBV2
len: 14
CDR3aa: CASSGGQSNQPQHF

v_gene: TRBV30
len: 13
CDR3aa: CASTGRVNTEAFF

v_gene: TRBV5-1
len: 14
CDR3aa: CASSLNMGANVLTF

v_gene: TRBV19
len: 14
CDR3aa: CASSPQTGGFEQYF

v_gene: TRBV6-1
len: 13
CDR3aa: CASSDDRGWGYTF